The subject of this entry is one T cell receptor beta chain. These data originate in a study of blood T cell repertoires in COVID-19. Study background: The United States, Italy and Spain provided the acute and convalescent COVID-19 samples.

CDR1 and CDR2 from the germline V gene are SGHRS and YFSETQ. The CDR3 spans 15 residues. V was pared by 5 bases and J by 3 bases, with 15 bases between. Under the authors' procedure: Reference gene primer amplification gave estimated nucleated cell counts. Sequencing used immunoSEQ multiplex PCR; TCRdb keeps in-frame clones, though not all of them. That table gives V, J and clone size, and the DNA gave D and trimming. Of 55,000 to 75,000 clones listed, about four fifths are singletons. The V call is TRBV5-1, the J call TRBJ2-1; no definite D call. The receptor's source is a man of 80 years or more with COVID-19, enrolled during active disease. The sample comprised peripheral blood. The CDR3 spells CASRSVQTYYNEQFF. As DNA, the CDR3 is TGCGCCAGCAGATCCGTCCAAACCTACTACAATGAGCAGTTCTTC.